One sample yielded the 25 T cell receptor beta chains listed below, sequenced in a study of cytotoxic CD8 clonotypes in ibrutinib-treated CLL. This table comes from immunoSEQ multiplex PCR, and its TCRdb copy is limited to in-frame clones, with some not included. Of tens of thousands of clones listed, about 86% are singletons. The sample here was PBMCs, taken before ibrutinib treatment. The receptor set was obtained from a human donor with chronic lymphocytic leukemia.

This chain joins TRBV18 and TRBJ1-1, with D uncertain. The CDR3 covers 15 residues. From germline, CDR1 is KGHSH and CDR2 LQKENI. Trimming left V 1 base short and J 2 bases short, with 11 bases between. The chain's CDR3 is CASSPRSQTNTEAFF. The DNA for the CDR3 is TGTGCCAGCTCACCACGGTCACAAACAAACACTGAAGCTTTCTTT.

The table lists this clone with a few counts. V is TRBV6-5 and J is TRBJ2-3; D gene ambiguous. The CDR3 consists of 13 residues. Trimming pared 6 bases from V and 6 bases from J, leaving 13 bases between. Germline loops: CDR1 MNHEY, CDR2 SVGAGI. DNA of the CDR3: TGTGCCAGCAGAAGACCCCGGTGGGATACGCAGTATTTT. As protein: CASRRPRWDTQYF.

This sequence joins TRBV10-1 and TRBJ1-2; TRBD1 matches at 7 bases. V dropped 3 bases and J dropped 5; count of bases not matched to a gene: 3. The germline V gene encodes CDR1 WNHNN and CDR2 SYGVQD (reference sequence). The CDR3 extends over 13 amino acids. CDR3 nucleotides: TGCGCCAGCAGTGAACAACAGGGGTATGGCTACACCTTC. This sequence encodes CASSEQQGYGYTF.

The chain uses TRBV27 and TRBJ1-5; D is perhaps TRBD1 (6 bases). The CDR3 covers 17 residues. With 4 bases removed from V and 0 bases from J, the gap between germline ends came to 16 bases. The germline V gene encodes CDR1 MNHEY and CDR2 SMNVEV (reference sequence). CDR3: CASSSFNLQGSNQPQHF. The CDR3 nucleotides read TGTGCCAGCAGTTCCTTCAACCTACAGGGTAGCAATCAGCCCCAGCATTTT.

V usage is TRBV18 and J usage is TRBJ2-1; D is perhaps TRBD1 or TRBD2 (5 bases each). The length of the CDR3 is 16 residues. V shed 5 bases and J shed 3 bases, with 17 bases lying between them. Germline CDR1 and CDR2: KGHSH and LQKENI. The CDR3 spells CASSTERGSSYNEQFF. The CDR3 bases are TGTGCCAGCTCAACCGAGAGGGGATCAAGCTACAATGAGCAGTTCTTC.

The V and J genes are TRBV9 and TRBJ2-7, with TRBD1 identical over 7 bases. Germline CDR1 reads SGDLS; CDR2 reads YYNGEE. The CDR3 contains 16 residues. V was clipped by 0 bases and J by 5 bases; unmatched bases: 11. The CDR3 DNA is TGTGCCAGCAGCGTAGTGAAGGGGGCGAGGGTGGACGAGCAGTACTTC. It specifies CASSVVKGARVDEQYF.

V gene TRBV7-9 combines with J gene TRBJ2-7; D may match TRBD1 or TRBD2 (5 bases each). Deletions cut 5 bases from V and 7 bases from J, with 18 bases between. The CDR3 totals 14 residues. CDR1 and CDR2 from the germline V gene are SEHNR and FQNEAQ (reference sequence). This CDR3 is CASSGRAGTGEQYF. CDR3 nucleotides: TGTGCCAGCAGCGGTAGAGCAGGGACGGGGGAGCAGTACTTC.

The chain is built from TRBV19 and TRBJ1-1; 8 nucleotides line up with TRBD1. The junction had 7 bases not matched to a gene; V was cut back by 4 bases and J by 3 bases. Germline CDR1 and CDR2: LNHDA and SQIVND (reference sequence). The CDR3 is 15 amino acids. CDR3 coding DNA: TGTGCCAGTAGTAGTCAGGGGGCAGGGGACACTGAAGCTTTCTTT. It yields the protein CASSSQGAGDTEAFF. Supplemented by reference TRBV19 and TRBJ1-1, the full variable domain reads DGGITQSPKYLFRKEGQNVTLSCEQNLNHDAMYWYRQDPGQGLRLIYYSQIVNDFQKGDIAEGYSVSREKKESFPLTVTSAQKNPTAFYLCASSSQGAGDTEAFFGQGTRLTVV.

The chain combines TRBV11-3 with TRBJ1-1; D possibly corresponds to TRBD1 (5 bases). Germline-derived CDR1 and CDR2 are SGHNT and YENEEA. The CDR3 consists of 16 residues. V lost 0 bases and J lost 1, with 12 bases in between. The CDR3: CASSLDPGIENTEAFF. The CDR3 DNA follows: TGTGCCAGCAGCTTAGATCCAGGGATAGAGAACACTGAAGCTTTCTTT.

The CDR3 reads CASSLRGTEAFF. The CDR3 coding sequence is TGTGCCAGCAGTTTACGGGGGACTGAAGCTTTCTTT. The chain uses TRBV27 and TRBJ1-1; tentative D call: TRBD1 (5 bases). This CDR3 comprises 12 residues. Germline-derived CDR1 and CDR2 are MNHEY and SMNVEV (reference sequence). The ends were cut back, 2 bases at V and 5 bases at J, with 6 bases in the middle.

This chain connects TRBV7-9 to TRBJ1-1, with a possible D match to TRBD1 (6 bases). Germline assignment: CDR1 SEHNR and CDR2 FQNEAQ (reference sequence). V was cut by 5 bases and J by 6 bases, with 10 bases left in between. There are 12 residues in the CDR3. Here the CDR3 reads CASSPWTAEAFF. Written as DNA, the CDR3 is TGTGCCAGCAGCCCATGGACAGCTGAAGCTTTCTTT. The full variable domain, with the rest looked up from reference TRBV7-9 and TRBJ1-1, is DTGVSQNPRHKITKRGQNVTFRCDPISEHNRLYWYRQTLGQGPEFLTYFQNEAQLEKSRLLSDRFSAERPKGSFSTLEIQRTEQGDSAMYLCASSPWTAEAFFGQGTRLTVV.

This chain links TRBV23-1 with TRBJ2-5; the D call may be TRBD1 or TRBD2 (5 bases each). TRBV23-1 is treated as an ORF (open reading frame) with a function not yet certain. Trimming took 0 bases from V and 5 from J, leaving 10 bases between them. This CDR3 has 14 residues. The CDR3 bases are TGCGCCAGCAGTCAATCGGGGGTATCGGAGACCCAGTACTTC. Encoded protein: CASSQSGVSETQYF.

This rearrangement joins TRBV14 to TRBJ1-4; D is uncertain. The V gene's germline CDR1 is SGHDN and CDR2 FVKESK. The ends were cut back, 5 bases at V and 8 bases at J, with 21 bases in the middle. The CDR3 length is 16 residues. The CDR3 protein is CASSLARVHTGEKLFF. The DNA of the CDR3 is TGTGCCAGCAGCTTGGCGCGGGTTCATACGGGAGAAAAACTGTTTTTT.

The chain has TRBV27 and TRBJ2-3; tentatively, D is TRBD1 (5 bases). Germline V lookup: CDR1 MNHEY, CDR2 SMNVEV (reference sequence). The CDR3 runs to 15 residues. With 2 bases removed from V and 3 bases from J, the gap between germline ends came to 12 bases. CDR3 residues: CASSLENRYTDTQYF. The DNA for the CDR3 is TGTGCCAGCAGTTTAGAGAACAGGTATACAGATACGCAGTATTTT.

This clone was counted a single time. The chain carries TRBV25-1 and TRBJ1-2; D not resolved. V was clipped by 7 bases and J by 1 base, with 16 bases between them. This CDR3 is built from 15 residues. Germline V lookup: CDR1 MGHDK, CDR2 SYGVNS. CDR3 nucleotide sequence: TGTGCCAGCATCAATTGGGTACAGTTTAACTATGGCTACACCTTC. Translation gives CASINWVQFNYGYTF.

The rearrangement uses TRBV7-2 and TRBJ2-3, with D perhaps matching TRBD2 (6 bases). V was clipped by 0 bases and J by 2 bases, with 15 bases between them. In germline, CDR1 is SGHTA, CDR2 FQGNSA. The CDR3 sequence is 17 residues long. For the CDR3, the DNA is TGTGCCAGCAGCTTAGCAACTAGCCTTTATAACACAGATACGCAGTATTTT. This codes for CASSLATSLYNTDTQYF.

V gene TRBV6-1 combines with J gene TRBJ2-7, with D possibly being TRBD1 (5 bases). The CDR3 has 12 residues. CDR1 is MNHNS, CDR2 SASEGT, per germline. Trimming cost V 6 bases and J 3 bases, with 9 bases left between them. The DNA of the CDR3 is TGTGCCAGCAGGTCAGGGTACTACGAGCAGTACTTC. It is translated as CASRSGYYEQYF.

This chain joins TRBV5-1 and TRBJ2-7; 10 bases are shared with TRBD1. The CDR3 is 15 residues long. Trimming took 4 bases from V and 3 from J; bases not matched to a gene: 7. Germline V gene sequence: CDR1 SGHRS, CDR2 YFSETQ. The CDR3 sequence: CASSVGQGLIYEQYF. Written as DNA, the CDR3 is TGCGCCAGCAGCGTGGGACAGGGGTTAATCTACGAGCAGTACTTC.

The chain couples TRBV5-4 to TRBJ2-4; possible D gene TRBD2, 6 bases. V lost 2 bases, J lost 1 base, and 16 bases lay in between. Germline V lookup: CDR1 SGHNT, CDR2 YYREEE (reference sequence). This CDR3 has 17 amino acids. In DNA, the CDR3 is TGTGCCAGCAGCTTTGGCGGGGCAGGGCGGGCCAAAAACATTCAGTACTTC. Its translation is CASSFGGAGRAKNIQYF. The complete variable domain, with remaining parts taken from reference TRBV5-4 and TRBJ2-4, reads ETGVTQSPTHLIKTRGQQVTLRCSSQSGHNTVSWYQQALGQGPQFIFQYYREEENGRGNFPPRFSGLQFPNYSSELNVNALELDDSALYLCASSFGGAGRAKNIQYFGAGTRLSVL.

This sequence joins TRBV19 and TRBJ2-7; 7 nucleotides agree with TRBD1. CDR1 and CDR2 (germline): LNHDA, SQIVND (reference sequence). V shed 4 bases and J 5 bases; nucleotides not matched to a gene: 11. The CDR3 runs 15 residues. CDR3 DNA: TGTGCCAGTAGTAAAGACAGGGATCTTGGAAACGAGCAGTACTTC. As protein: CASSKDRDLGNEQYF.

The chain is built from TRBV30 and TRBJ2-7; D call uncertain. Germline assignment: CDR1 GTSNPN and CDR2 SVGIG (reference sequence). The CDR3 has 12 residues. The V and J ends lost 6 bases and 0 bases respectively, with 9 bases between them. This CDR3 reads CACNRFSYEQYF. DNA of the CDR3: TGTGCCTGTAACCGATTCTCCTACGAGCAGTACTTC.

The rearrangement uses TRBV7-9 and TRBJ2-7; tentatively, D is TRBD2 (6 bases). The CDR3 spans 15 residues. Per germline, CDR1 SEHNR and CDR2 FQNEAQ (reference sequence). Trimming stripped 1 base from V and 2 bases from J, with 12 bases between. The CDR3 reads CASSLDASVTYEQYF. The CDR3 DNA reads TGTGCCAGCAGCTTAGACGCTAGCGTTACCTACGAGCAGTACTTC.

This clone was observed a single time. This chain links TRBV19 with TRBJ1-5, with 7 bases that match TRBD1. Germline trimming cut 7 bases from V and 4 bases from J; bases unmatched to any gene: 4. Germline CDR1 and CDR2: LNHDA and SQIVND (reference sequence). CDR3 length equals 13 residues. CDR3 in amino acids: CASIKGANQPQHF. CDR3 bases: TGTGCCAGTATAAAGGGGGCGAATCAGCCCCAGCATTTT.

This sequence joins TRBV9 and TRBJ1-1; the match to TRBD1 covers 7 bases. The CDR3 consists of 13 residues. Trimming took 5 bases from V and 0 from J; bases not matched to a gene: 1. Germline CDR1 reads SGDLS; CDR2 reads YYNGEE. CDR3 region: CASRDRLNTEAFF. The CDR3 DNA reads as TGTGCCAGCAGGGACAGGTTGAACACTGAAGCTTTCTTT.

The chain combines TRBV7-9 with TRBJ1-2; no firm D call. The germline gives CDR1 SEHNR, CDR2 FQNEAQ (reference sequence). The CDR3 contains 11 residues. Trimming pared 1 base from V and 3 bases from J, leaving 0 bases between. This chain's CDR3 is CASSLDYGYTF. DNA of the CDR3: TGTGCCAGCAGCTTAGACTATGGCTACACCTTC.